This T cell receptor (beta chain) is from a study of prognosis after radiotherapy for stage I lung cancer. At the level of the study: In 3 to 5 fractions, radiotherapy was administered as SBRT with a biologically effective dose of at least 100 Gy.

This clonotype came up many times. The antigen is unknown. Notes on the study in general: Where distant metastases developed, patients had lower Shannon entropy after stereotactic body radiation therapy.

Peripheral blood, about 6 milliliters per draw, was collected at each of two time points. Two rounds of multiplex PCR amplified TCR beta CDR3 from genomic DNA. The use of primers specific to each TRBV and TRBJ gene characterized first-round PCR. From the multiplex PCR reads, TCRdb called clonotypes with MiXCR, one entry per CDR3 protein. The sample lists around 30,000 distinct CDR3 sequences, around a third occurring once. Here the sequenced sample was PBMCs, taken before or after stereotactic body radiation therapy (not recorded which). The TCR sequence derives from a donor aged 50 or older with non-small cell lung cancer.

For the CDR3, the DNA is TGTGCCAGCAGCTTGAATAGGGGGATCGATGAAAAACTGTTTTTT. It codes for CASSLNRGIDEKLFF. This sequence joins TRBV5-4 and TRBJ1-4; possibly TRBD1 for D (6 bases). Trimming left V 1 base short and J 6 bases short, with 13 bases between. Germline assignment: CDR1 SGHNT and CDR2 YYREEE (reference sequence). This CDR3 region has 15 residues. Filled out from reference TRBV5-4 and TRBJ1-4, the complete variable domain reads ETGVTQSPTHLIKTRGQQVTLRCSSQSGHNTVSWYQQALGQGPQFIFQYYREEENGRGNFPPRFSGLQFPNYSSELNVNALELDDSALYLCASSLNRGIDEKLFFGSGTQLSVL.